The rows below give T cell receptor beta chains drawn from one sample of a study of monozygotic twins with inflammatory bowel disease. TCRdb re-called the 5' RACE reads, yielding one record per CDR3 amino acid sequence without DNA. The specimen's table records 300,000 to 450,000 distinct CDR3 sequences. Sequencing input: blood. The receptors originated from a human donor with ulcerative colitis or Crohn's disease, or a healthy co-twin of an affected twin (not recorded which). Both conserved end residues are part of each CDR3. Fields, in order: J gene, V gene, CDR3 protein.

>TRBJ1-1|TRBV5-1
CASSVDRLGSEAFF
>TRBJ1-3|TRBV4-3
CASSQANRAGNTIYF
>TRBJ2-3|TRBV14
CASSQGWGRTDTQYF
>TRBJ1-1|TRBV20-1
CSARKSGDTEAFF
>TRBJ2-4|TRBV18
CASSLDKAKNIQYF
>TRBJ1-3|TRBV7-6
CASSLVGENGNTIYF
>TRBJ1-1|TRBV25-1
CASSEYRNTEAFF
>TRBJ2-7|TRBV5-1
CASSPRGTQRTEQYF
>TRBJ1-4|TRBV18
CASSPGGFGEKLFF
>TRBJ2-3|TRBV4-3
CASSPKGDGSTDTQYF
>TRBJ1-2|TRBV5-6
CASSLGRGLNTF
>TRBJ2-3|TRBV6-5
CASSRTWDSTDTQYF
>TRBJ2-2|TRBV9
CASSTRQESGELFF
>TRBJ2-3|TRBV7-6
CASSLAGGPRTDTQYF
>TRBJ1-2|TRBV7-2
CASSVQQGNYGYTF
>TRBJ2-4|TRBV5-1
CASSLGQLTKNIQYF
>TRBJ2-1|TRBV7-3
CASSSLLGARYNEQFF
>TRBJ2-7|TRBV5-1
CASSLVGDRTDYEQYF
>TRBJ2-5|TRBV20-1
CSAPSRTPFLARGETQYF
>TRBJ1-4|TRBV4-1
CASSQAGVGEKLFF
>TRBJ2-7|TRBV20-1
CSARLPSSYEQYF
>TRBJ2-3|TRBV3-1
CASRAGSTDTQYF
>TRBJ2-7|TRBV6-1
CASRIVDFSYEQYF
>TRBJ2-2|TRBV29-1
CSWWQENTGELFF
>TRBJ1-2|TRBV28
CASSHPYSKDGYTF
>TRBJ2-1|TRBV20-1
CSGAGTSAYNEQFF
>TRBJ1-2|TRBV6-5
CASSPDGYGYTF
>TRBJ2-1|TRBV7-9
CASSSDRGLRYGEQFF
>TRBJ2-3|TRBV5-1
CASSLFRSTQLGTDTQYF
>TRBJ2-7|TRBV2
CASAGQLHEQYF
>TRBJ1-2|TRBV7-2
CASSPRPLYGYTF
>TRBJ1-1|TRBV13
CASSPRWGADAEAFF
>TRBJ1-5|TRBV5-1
CASSLRGDQPQHF
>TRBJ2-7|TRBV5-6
CASSSGDSYEQYF
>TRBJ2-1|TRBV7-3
CASSSGLAINEQFF
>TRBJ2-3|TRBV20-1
CSASIGVAQTAQYF
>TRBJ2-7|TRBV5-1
CASSLGPHEQYF
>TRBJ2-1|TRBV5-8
CGTPRRGRIAGNEQFF
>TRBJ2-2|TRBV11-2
CASSWTNTGELFF
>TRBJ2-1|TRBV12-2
CASRPGQAHNEQFF
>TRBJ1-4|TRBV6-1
CASSTPYTPGGEKLFF
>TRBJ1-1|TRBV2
CAAQTNTEAFF
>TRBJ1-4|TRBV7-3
CAAEWGQTNEKLFF
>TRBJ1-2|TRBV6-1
CASSDTRQGWYGYTF
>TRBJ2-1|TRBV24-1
CATSYPGTNYNEQFF
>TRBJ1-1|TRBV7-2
CASSLASSNTEAFF
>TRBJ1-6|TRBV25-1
CASSKTHERLHF
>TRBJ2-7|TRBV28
CASSLFGSSYEQYF
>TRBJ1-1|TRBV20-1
CSARVAMNTEAFF
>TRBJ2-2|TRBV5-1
CASSATVVRSGRTGELFF
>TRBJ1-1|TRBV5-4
CASSLAQRVSEAFF
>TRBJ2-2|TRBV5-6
CASSLTGYNTGELFF
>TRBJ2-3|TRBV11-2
CASSQPLMRRGLGGDTQYF
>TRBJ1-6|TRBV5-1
CASSLDMGLRNSPLHF
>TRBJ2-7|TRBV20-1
CSATSLQRGAYEQYF
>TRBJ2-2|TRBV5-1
CASSRTGPTNTGELFF
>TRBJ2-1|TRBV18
CASSPGSRDTIYNEQFF
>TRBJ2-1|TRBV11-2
CASSSRGGPSSYNEQFF
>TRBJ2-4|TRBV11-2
CASSLHGTGGGGKNIQYF